A selection of T cell receptor beta chains follows, all from one sample in a study of cytomegalovirus exposure and HLA in healthy donors. Some clones are missing from TCRdb's copy, which holds only in-frame ones; the method was immunoSEQ multiplex PCR. The repertoire holds 310,000 or so clones, with 70% to 90% as singletons. Input material: PBMCs. The receptors were sampled from a woman aged 18-30 years in good health and CMV-seronegative. Both conserved end residues are trimmed from each CDR3. Size values are once, few and many counts, or a class for expanded clones, and some rows have none.

clone_size: once; v_call: TRBV19; cdr3_aa: ASSTASGTGREKLF
clone_size: -; v_call: TRBV18; cdr3_aa: ASRDRGNTEAF
clone_size: few; v_call: TRBV2; cdr3_aa: ASSWDRGYGYT
clone_size: -; v_call: TRBV12-5; cdr3_aa: ASGSGLNNQPQH
clone_size: -; v_call: TRBV2; cdr3_aa: ASILEAGVEETQY
clone_size: -; v_call: TRBV6-5; cdr3_aa: ASSPTGLVGNTIY
clone_size: -; v_call: TRBV5-1; cdr3_aa: ASSPSYHRDYEQY
clone_size: -; v_call: TRBV28; cdr3_aa: ASSLGRGQYGYT
clone_size: once; v_call: TRBV30; cdr3_aa: AWRLTASTDTQY
clone_size: -; v_call: TRBV5-1; cdr3_aa: ASRPDRGREQY
clone_size: few; v_call: TRBV5-4; cdr3_aa: ASSRSVGDTEAF
clone_size: -; v_call: TRBV7-2; cdr3_aa: ASSLGAPNPHEQF
clone_size: -; v_call: TRBV29-1; cdr3_aa: SERLAGDNTQY
clone_size: -; v_call: TRBV30; cdr3_aa: AWTRGGQLGTDTQY
clone_size: once; v_call: TRBV10-3; cdr3_aa: AAQQGLNTEAF
clone_size: -; v_call: TRBV19; cdr3_aa: ASSISLDLQGGDLSDGYT
clone_size: -; v_call: TRBV14; cdr3_aa: ASSQASGLLF
clone_size: -; v_call: TRBV6-1; cdr3_aa: ASSDIQGGSKTQY
clone_size: -; v_call: TRBV5-6; cdr3_aa: ASSPGLAGGPGTY
clone_size: few; v_call: TRBV2; cdr3_aa: ASTRPGGQESTDTQY
clone_size: -; v_call: TRBV4-1; cdr3_aa: ASSQRQGAYNEQF
clone_size: -; v_call: TRBV27; cdr3_aa: ASSRDRGRSETQY
clone_size: -; v_call: TRBV2; cdr3_aa: ARFPGSGGGVPYNSPLH
clone_size: -; v_call: TRBV2; cdr3_aa: ASNGQFNQPQH
clone_size: -; v_call: TRBV25-1; cdr3_aa: ASTRGTLARETQY
clone_size: -; v_call: TRBV6-5; cdr3_aa: ASSRNYGYT
clone_size: -; v_call: TRBV18; cdr3_aa: ASSSNSNQPQH
clone_size: few; v_call: TRBV6-5; cdr3_aa: ASSYSITGEGYT
clone_size: -; v_call: TRBV2; cdr3_aa: ASLERGGGQF
clone_size: -; v_call: TRBV7-2; cdr3_aa: ASSQATGGVAGYEQY
clone_size: -; v_call: TRBV11-2; cdr3_aa: ASSRTYGTLNYGYT
clone_size: once; v_call: TRBV5-1; cdr3_aa: ASRAALQGEQF
clone_size: -; v_call: TRBV11-2; cdr3_aa: ASSFPAGAPTSEQY
clone_size: -; v_call: TRBV1; cdr3_aa: TSSQDFGGARQETQY
clone_size: -; v_call: TRBV2; cdr3_aa: ASSGQSSDRANSPLH
clone_size: -; v_call: TRBV6-6; cdr3_aa: ASSGTIYEQY
clone_size: -; v_call: TRBV11-3; cdr3_aa: ASSHRVIDGYT
clone_size: -; v_call: TRBV5-1; cdr3_aa: ASSLGASRTDTQY
clone_size: -; v_call: TRBV28; cdr3_aa: ASSYQEQF
clone_size: -; v_call: TRBV18; cdr3_aa: ASSPGTAYGYT
clone_size: once; v_call: TRBV4-1; cdr3_aa: ASSPRTSGGDEQF